The 25 T cell receptor beta chains listed next were all sequenced from one sample in a study of T cell responses to AZD1222 COVID-19 vaccine (dated by TCRdb to the early 2020s). Per the publication, the time point label means: baseline before first vaccination. The sample's treatment or condition label is to be understood as: meningococcal conjugate vaccine given as trial control. The protocol used for the library was the immunoSEQ multiplex PCR assay. As stored in TCRdb, this immuneACCESS dataset retains in-frame rearrangements with V and J assigned. A fraction of the clones does not appear; measured against another copy, unresolved V genes explain less than half of the discrepancy, and the remainder lacks a known reason. This sample comprises about 110,000 clones, approximately 89% of them detected only once. Of the sample, around 3.3% is held by the ten largest clones. Sequences were derived from peripheral blood, sampled on day 0 of MenACWY control vaccination. The source of these receptors is an adult in good health.

The V gene is TRBV7-2, the J gene TRBJ1-3; 8 bases are shared with TRBD1. Per the germline V gene, CDR1 is SGHTA and CDR2 is FQGNSA. The CDR3 consists of 15 residues. Unmatched junction bases numbered 3, after V lost 3 bases and J lost 2 bases. CDR3 coding DNA: TGTGCCAGCAGCTTGGACAGGGTACCTGGAAACACCATATATTTT. It specifies CASSLDRVPGNTIYF.

A few counts support this clone. V and J are TRBV10-3 and TRBJ1-2; D call uncertain. CDR3 size: 13 residues. The ends were cut back, 4 bases at V and 5 bases at J, with 11 bases in the middle. In germline, CDR1 is ENHRY, CDR2 SYGVKD. The CDR3 DNA follows: TGTGCCATCAGTGCCGAAGCCCAGTATGGCTACACCTTC. Protein: CAISAEAQYGYTF.

This chain links TRBV19 with TRBJ2-7; no reliable D call. CDR1 and CDR2 from the germline V gene are LNHDA and SQIVND (reference sequence). The V and J ends lost 5 bases and 4 bases respectively, with 12 bases between them. This CDR3 is built from 13 residues. In DNA form, the CDR3 reads TGTGCCAGTAGTTTAGGTCTGGGGTACGAGCAGTACTTC. It specifies CASSLGLGYEQYF.

This rearrangement joins TRBV2 to TRBJ1-5; 11 bases align to TRBD1. Germline CDR1 reads SNHLY; CDR2 reads FYNNEI. The CDR3 extends over 14 amino acids. Germline trimming cut 4 bases from V and 5 bases from J; bases unmatched to any gene: 1. CDR3 in amino acids: CASSGTGGHQPQHF. The CDR3 DNA reads as TGTGCCAGCAGTGGGACAGGGGGCCATCAGCCCCAGCATTTT.

CDR3 sequence reads: CAIRDSNTGGVGGYTF. In nucleotides, the CDR3 is TGTGCCATCAGGGACTCCAATACGGGAGGGGTCGGTGGCTACACCTTC. The chain combines TRBV10-3 with TRBJ1-2; tentatively, D is TRBD1 (5 bases). Germline V gene data show CDR1 as ENHRY and CDR2 as SYGVKD. The CDR3 extends over 16 amino acids. The ends were cut back, 6 bases at V and 7 bases at J, with 24 bases in the middle.

Comment on this clone: It is unclear where the CDR3 begins or ends on the DNA, so no DNA is shown, and the CDR3 is as TCRdb lists it. J is TRBJ2-7 and V is TRBV21-1; the table names TRBD1, a call not compared with the DNA. TRBV21-1 is an annotated pseudogene. The CDR3 length equals 15 residues, ends included. This chain's CDR3 is CASSPWGQGSYEQYF.

The V and J genes are TRBV28 and TRBJ2-2; 7 bases are shared with TRBD1. The CDR3 consists of 15 residues. The V segment lost 6 bases and the J segment 1 base; nucleotides outside the gene matches: 5. Germline assignment: CDR1 MDHEN and CDR2 SYDVKM. The CDR3 DNA follows: TGTGCCAGCAGATCAAGGACAGGGAACACCGGGGAGCTGTTTTTT. It yields the protein CASRSRTGNTGELFF.

This chain uses TRBV2 with TRBJ1-5; unclear D gene. The germline V and J ends were trimmed by 6 bases and 5 bases, with 11 bases remaining between them. CDR1 is SNHLY, CDR2 FYNNEI, per germline. The CDR3 contains 13 residues. The CDR3 DNA reads TGTGCCAGCAGCCGATCCCCTCATCAGCCCCAGCATTTT. As protein: CASSRSPHQPQHF.

V is TRBV2 and J is TRBJ2-1, with a weak D call TRBD1 (8 bases). Trimming took off 5 bases at V and 8 bases at J, with 13 bases between the two ends. The CDR3 is made up of 13 amino acids. Germline-derived CDR1 and CDR2 are SNHLY and FYNNEI. CDR3 protein: CASSIQGGDEQFF. The CDR3 DNA is TGTGCCAGCAGTATACAGGGGGGGGATGAGCAGTTCTTC.

The chain uses TRBV28 and TRBJ2-2; D gene uncertain. The CDR3 has 13 amino acids. Germline loops: CDR1 MDHEN, CDR2 SYDVKM. The V end lost 6 bases, the J end lost 2 bases, and 7 bases lay between the germline ends. The chain's CDR3 is CASSSSNTGELFF. The DNA of the CDR3 is TGTGCCAGCAGCTCCAGCAACACCGGGGAGCTGTTTTTT.

V is TRBV7-8 and J is TRBJ1-3; D perhaps matches TRBD1 (6 bases). Germline CDR1 reads SGHVS; CDR2 reads FQNEAQ. The length of the CDR3 is 15 residues. Trimming left V 5 bases short and J 4 bases short, with 15 bases between. DNA of the CDR3: TGTGCCAGCAGCCCACCGGGGACACCCGGAAACACCATATATTTT. It codes for CASSPPGTPGNTIYF. The whole variable domain, filled in from reference TRBV7-8 and TRBJ1-3, reads GAGVSQSPRYKVAKRGQDVALRCDPISGHVSLFWYQQALGQGPEFLTYFQNEAQLDKSGLPSDRFFAERPEGSVSTLKIQRTQQEDSAVYLCASSPPGTPGNTIYFGEGSWLTVV.

The V and J genes are TRBV19 and TRBJ1-2; D ambiguous. CDR3 length: 13 residues. Looked up from germline, CDR1 is LNHDA and CDR2 is SQIVND (reference sequence). Trimming stripped 5 bases from V and 2 bases from J, with 9 bases between. CDR3 in DNA: TGTGCCAGTAGTGAACAGAAGAACTATGGCTACACCTTC. Its translation: CASSEQKNYGYTF.

The rearrangement uses TRBV9 and TRBJ2-3; 7 bases line up with TRBD2. Germline CDR1 SGDLS, CDR2 YYNGEE. This CDR3 spans 14 amino acids. Trimming at V came to 4 bases and at J to 6 bases, leaving 8 bases not matched to a gene. The CDR3 DNA follows: TGTGCCAGCAGCCCTATCGCGGGGGACGATACGCAGTATTTT. Protein: CASSPIAGDDTQYF. The whole variable domain, filled in from reference TRBV9 and TRBJ2-3, reads DSGVTQTPKHLITATGQRVTLRCSPRSGDLSVYWYQQSLDQGLQFLIQYYNGEERAKGNILERFSAQQFPDLHSELNLSSLELGDSALYFCASSPIAGDDTQYFGPGTRLTVL.

The chain combines TRBV5-8 with TRBJ2-5, with a possible D match to TRBD2 (6 bases). V lost 0 bases, J lost 1 base, and 10 bases lay in between. The CDR3 has 15 residues. Germline loops: CDR1 SGHTS, CDR2 YDEGEE. CDR3 coding DNA: TGTGCCAGCAGCTTGGCCCAGGGACTCCAAGAGACCCAGTACTTC. The encoded protein is CASSLAQGLQETQYF. Full variable domain (missing parts from reference TRBV5-8 and TRBJ2-5): EAGVTQSPTHLIKTRGQQATLRCSPISGHTSVYWYQQALGLGLQFLLWYDEGEERNRGNFPPRFSGRQFPNYSSELNVNALELEDSALYLCASSLAQGLQETQYFGPGTRLLVL.

The V gene is TRBV18, the J gene TRBJ1-1; D perhaps matches TRBD1 (6 bases). Trimming pared 3 bases from V and 5 bases from J, leaving 13 bases between. The CDR3 runs to 14 residues. Germline values: CDR1 KGHSH, CDR2 LQKENI. CDR3 nucleotide sequence: TGTGCCAGCTCACCGAGGGGGTTAGGGACTGAAGCTTTCTTT. Amino acid sequence: CASSPRGLGTEAFF.

The J gene is TRBJ1-4, the V gene TRBV4-3; D remains unclear. Trimming took 6 bases from V and 7 from J, leaving 15 bases between them. The CDR3 runs 14 residues. Germline assignment: CDR1 LGHNA and CDR2 YSLEER. CDR3 bases: TGCGCCAGCAGTCCCGGCTCAAGTAGTGAAAAACTGTTTTTT. This sequence encodes CASSPGSSSEKLFF.

This clone appeared a few times. The chain has TRBV18 and TRBJ1-2; D is possibly TRBD1 (5 bases). V lost 6 bases and J lost 0, with 8 bases in between. The CDR3 extends over 13 amino acids. The V gene's germline CDR1 is KGHSH and CDR2 LQKENI. For the CDR3, the DNA is TGTGCCAGCTCCCGGGACCCTAACTATGGCTACACCTTC. Encoded protein: CASSRDPNYGYTF.

A few counts support this clone. This chain links TRBV3-1 (or the pseudogene TRBV3-2) with TRBJ1-5, with D unresolved. V shed 2 bases and J shed 7 bases, with 9 bases lying between them. Germline loops: CDR1 LGHDT, CDR2 YNNKEL (reference sequence). The CDR3 totals 13 residues. CDR3: CASSQSQAQPQHF. The CDR3 nucleotides read TGTGCCAGCAGCCAAAGCCAGGCCCAGCCCCAGCATTTT.

The chain is built from TRBV7-3 and TRBJ2-1; 8 nucleotides agree with TRBD2. CDR1 is SGHTA and CDR2 is FQGTGA in the germline V gene. CDR3 length: 13 amino acids. Trimming removed 5 bases from V and 9 bases from J; junction bases left unmatched: 6. In nucleotides, the CDR3 is TGTGCCAGCAGCCCGGGAGGGGTACTTGAGCAGTTCTTC. The encoded protein is CASSPGGVLEQFF.

V is TRBV6-5 and J is TRBJ1-3; D unclear. The CDR3 extends over 14 amino acids. Germline values: CDR1 MNHEY, CDR2 SVGAGI. The germline V and J ends were trimmed by 0 bases and 1 base, with 4 bases remaining between them. The chain's CDR3 is CASSYSASGNTIYF. CDR3 nucleotides: TGTGCCAGCAGTTACTCGGCATCTGGAAACACCATATATTTT.

This chain links TRBV10-1 with TRBJ1-1, with D unclear. V was pared by 6 bases and J by 5 bases, with 13 bases between. The germline CDR1 and CDR2 sequences are WNHNN and SYGVQD (reference sequence). The CDR3 is 13 residues long. CDR3 sequence reads: CASREASKTEAFF. CDR3 in DNA: TGCGCCAGCAGAGAGGCCAGTAAAACTGAAGCTTTCTTT.

The V call is TRBV5-1, the J call TRBJ2-7, with D hard to call. The germline gives CDR1 SGHRS, CDR2 YFSETQ. Trimming left V 0 bases short and J 1 base short, with 11 bases between. The CDR3 is 15 residues long. In DNA, the CDR3 is TGCGCCAGCAGCTTGGTTTCGGCAGGTTCCTACGAGCAGTACTTC. It codes for CASSLVSAGSYEQYF.

The genes are TRBV6-1 and TRBJ2-3, with D unclear. Germline CDR1 is MNHNS and CDR2 is SASEGT. V lost 2 bases and J 1 base, leaving 4 bases between the germline ends. There are 13 residues in the CDR3. Here the CDR3 DNA reads TGTGCCAGCAGTGAATATCGCACAGATACGCAGTATTTT. Its protein is CASSEYRTDTQYF.

J is TRBJ1-3 and V is TRBV5-6; TRBD1 aligns across 7 bases. Germline-derived CDR1 and CDR2 are SGHDT and YYEEEE. V shed 1 base and J 2 bases; nucleotides not matched to a gene: 0. CDR3 length equals 14 residues. CDR3 sequence reads: CASSLRGPGNTIYF. Here the CDR3 DNA reads TGTGCCAGCAGCTTGAGGGGGCCTGGAAACACCATATATTTT. Full variable domain (outside the CDR3, taken from reference TRBV5-6 and TRBJ1-3): DAGVTQSPTHLIKTRGQQVTLRCSPKSGHDTVSWYQQALGQGPQFIFQYYEEEERQRGNFPDRFSGHQFPNYSSELNVNALLLGDSALYLCASSLRGPGNTIYFGEGSWLTVV.

J is TRBJ1-3 and V is TRBV7-9; D is unresolved. The V gene lost 3 bases and the J gene lost 0 bases, with 6 bases spanning the gap. The V gene's germline CDR1 is SEHNR and CDR2 FQNEAQ (reference sequence). The CDR3 totals 14 residues. CDR3 in amino acids: CASSFARSGNTIYF. CDR3 bases: TGTGCCAGCAGCTTCGCTCGCTCTGGAAACACCATATATTTT.